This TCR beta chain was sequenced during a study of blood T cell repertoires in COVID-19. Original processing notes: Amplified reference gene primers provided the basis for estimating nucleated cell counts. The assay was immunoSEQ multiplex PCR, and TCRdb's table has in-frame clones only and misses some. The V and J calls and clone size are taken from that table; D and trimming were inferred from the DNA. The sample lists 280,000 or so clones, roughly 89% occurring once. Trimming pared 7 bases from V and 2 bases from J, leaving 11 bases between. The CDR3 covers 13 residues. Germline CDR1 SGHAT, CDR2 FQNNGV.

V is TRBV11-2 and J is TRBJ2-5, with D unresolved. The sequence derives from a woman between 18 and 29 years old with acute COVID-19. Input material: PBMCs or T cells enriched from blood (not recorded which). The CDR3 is CASNQQNQETQYF. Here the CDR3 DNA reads TGTGCCAGCAACCAACAGAATCAAGAGACCCAGTACTTC.